This T cell receptor (beta chain) came from a study of T-cell reconstitution after alpha-beta-depleted transplantation in children. Germline assignment: CDR1 MNHNS and CDR2 SASEGT. V was pared by 0 bases and J by 2 bases, with 11 bases between. CDR3 length: 16 residues. Molecular barcoding with unique molecular identifiers was used for the TCRbeta library. TCRdb recomputed calls from the PCR reads with MiXCR, one row per CDR3 protein. The sample consists of about 540,000 distinct CDR3 sequences, 15% to 20% of them appearing once. This chain connects TRBV6-1 to TRBJ1-5; D call uncertain. This clonotype was obtained from a human donor who donated a stem cell graft to a child with acute lymphoblastic leukemia. The sequenced sample was PBMCs from the stem cell graft donor, obtained from the stem cell graft. The CDR3 region has the DNA TGTGCCAGCAGTGAAGCCGAGGGAGTGGGCAATCAGCCCCAGCATTTT. It is translated as CASSEAEGVGNQPQHF.